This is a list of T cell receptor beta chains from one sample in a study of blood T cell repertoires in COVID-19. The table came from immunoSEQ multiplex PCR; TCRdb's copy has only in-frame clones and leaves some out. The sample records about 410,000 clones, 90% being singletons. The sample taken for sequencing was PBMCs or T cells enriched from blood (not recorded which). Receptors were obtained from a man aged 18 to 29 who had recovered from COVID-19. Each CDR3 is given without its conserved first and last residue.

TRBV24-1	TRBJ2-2	ATSDSRGRGTGELF
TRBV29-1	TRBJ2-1	SAGLAGGREQF
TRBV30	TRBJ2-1	AWSFLAGGEQF
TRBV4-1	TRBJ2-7	ASRPTSGRTDEQY
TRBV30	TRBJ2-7	AWSRGGSLVEQY
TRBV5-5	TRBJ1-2	ASSPGQGVDT
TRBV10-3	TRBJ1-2	AISESTTGEKVYGYT
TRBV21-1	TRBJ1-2	ASSKEGERG
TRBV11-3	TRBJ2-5	ASSKLRGEETQY
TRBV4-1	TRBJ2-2	ASSQDPGVGSTGELF
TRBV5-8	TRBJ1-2	ASSFFFPRTNYGYT
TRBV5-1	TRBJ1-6	ASSSAGGLPLH
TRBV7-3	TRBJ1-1	ASSPYRGDTEAF
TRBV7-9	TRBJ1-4	ASSLVTGREKLF
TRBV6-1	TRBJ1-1	ASSERGGTIAF
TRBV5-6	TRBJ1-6	ASSLGTGVNSPLH
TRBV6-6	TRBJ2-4	ASSYTSGTTNIQY
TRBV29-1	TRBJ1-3	SVEAKGSGNTIY
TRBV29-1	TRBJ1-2	SVQGLCYGYT
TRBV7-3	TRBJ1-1	ASSPPTGVAF